These 9 T cell receptor delta chains share one sample of origin, sequenced in a study of gamma-delta chains in newborns, infants, children. TCRdb ran CATT on the reads. The repertoire holds approximately 3,200 delta-chain clones, roughly 52% seen once, with approximately 6.3% in the top ten. Sequencing was performed on blood. Receptor source: a child who received the measles vaccine.

This clone is large in the sample. The same CDR3 can be traced to other DNA sequences in this sample. The V and J genes are TRDV2 and TRDJ3, with a possible D match to TRDD2 (5 bases). Germline V gives CDR1 GEAIGNYY, CDR2 EKD. The CDR3 consists of 20 residues. V lost 0 bases and J lost 0, with 17 bases in between. The CDR3 sequence: CACDTAGLSSSSWDTRQMFF. The CDR3 DNA follows: TGTGCCTGTGACACCGCGGGGCTTTCTTCCAGCTCCTGGGACACCCGACAGATGTTTTTC.

The sample holds one count of this clone. This could be a read error, since a much larger clone is one nucleotide away. V and J are TRDV2 and TRDJ3; maybe TRDD3 (6 bases). Per the germline V gene, CDR1 is GEAIGNYY and CDR2 is EKD. This CDR3 comprises 19 residues. The CDR3 nucleotides read TGTGCCTGTGACACTATGGGGGCCCCTAGCTCCTGGGACAACCGACAGATGTTTTTC. Its translation: CACDTMGAPSSWDNRQMFF.

The chain's CDR3 is CACDTSSWWGIGTDKLIF. CDR3 bases: TGTGCCTGTGACACTTCCTCTTGGTGGGGGATAGGAACCGATAAACTCATCTTT. The J gene is TRDJ1, the V gene TRDV2; 9 bases are shared with TRDD3. The CDR3 has 18 residues. With V trimmed by 1 base and J by 2 bases, 13 bases remained unmatched. CDR1 is GEAIGNYY, CDR2 EKD, per germline.

This clone is categorized as large. The sample holds other DNA sequences that translate to the same CDR3. The chain couples TRDV2 to TRDJ1; unclear D gene. The CDR3 covers 15 residues. V lost 3 bases and J lost 8, with 21 bases in between. The germline CDR1 and CDR2 sequences are GEAIGNYY and EKD. CDR3 protein: CACDSIEDSFQKLIF. CDR3 DNA: TGTGCCTGTGACTCCATTGAGGATTCATTCCAAAAACTCATCTTT.

Note on this clone: A far more abundant clone sits one base away, making this likely a read error. DNA of the CDR3: TGTGCCTGTGACACCGCACTGGGGGATAGCTCCTGGGACACCCGACAGATGTTTTTC. It encodes CACDTALGDSSWDTRQMFF. V and J are TRDV2 and TRDJ3; 11 bases map to TRDD3. The CDR3 spans 19 residues. Germline loops: CDR1 GEAIGNYY, CDR2 EKD. V shed 0 bases, J shed 0 bases, and the junction held 3 bases outside the gene matches.

As to this clone: A read error may be the cause here, since a much bigger clone is one base away. The gene calls are TRDV2 and TRDJ1, with TRDD3 matching over 8 bases. The CDR3 has 19 residues. V shed 2 bases, J shed 0 bases, and the junction held 16 bases outside the gene matches. Germline V gene sequence: CDR1 GEAIGNYY, CDR2 EKD. Here the CDR3 DNA reads TGTGCCTGTGACATGTCGGGGGATATGAGGGGCCACAACACCGATAAACTCATCTTT. This sequence encodes CACDMSGDMRGHNTDKLIF.

With regard to this clone: One junction end disagrees with the germline gene, perhaps due to a read error. The chain links TRDV2 to TRDJ3; TRDD3 matches at 10 bases. CDR3 length: 20 residues. Germline CDR1 GEAIGNYY, CDR2 EKD. The CDR3 is CACDTAGGGYGSWVTRQMFF. The DNA of the CDR3 is TGTGCCTGTGACACCGCGGGCGGGGGATACGGTTCTTGGGTCACCCGACAGATGTTTTTC.

On this clone itself: With a far larger clone one base away, a read error is the likely cause. The same CDR3 arises from other DNA sequences in this sample as well. The chain is built from TRDV2 and TRDJ1, with 10 bases matching TRDD3. The CDR3 runs 18 residues. Germline V lookup: CDR1 GEAIGNYY, CDR2 EKD. The CDR3 region is CACDTVVGDTKYTDKLIF. The CDR3 coding sequence is TGTGCCTGTGACACCGTTGTGGGGGATACTAAATACACCGATAAACTCATCTTC.

Note on this clone: An end of the junction does not agree with germline; a read error may underlie this. The genes are TRDV2 and TRDJ3; TRDD3 matches 8 bases. The CDR3 has 18 amino acids. In germline, CDR1 is GEAIGNYY, CDR2 EKD. The DNA of the CDR3 is TGTGCCTGTGACACTGGGGGATGCAGCTCTTGGGACAGCCGACAGATGTTTTTC. Protein product: CACDTGGCSSWDSRQMFF.